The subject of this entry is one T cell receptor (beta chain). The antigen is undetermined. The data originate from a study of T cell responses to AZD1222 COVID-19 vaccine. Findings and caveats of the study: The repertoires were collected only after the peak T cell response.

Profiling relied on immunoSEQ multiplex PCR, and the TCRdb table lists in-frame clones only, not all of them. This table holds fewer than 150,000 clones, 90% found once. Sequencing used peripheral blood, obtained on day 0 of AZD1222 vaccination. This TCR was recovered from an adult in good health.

The CDR3 bases are TGTGCCAGCTCACCAAAAGCAGACCACACCGGGGAGCTGTTTTTT. Its protein is CASSPKADHTGELFF. The chain is built from TRBV18 and TRBJ2-2; D call uncertain. V lost 2 bases and J lost 3, with 10 bases in between. The CDR3 length is 15 residues. From germline, CDR1 is KGHSH and CDR2 LQKENI.